The rows below give T cell receptor beta chains drawn from one sample of a study of CD4 and CD8 cells across lung adenocarcinoma regions. TCRdb independently ran MiXCR on the PCR reads; one entry per CDR3 protein. The table lists roughly 7,600 distinct CDR3 sequences, 45% of them singletons, with around 95% in the top ten. Sequencing was carried out using CD8+ T cells from the center of a lung tumor. The source of these receptors is a male donor with lung adenocarcinoma. The CD4 and CD8 labels of this study may be unreliable. Both conserved end residues are part of each CDR3. D genes are given only for firm matches. The size entry is marked missing in some rows and otherwise reads once, few, many or a size class.

>TRBJ2-1|TRBV10-2|NA|NA
CASMVIPNYNEQFF
TGCGCCAGCATGGTCATTCCCAATTACAATGAGCAGTTCTTC
>TRBJ2-1|TRBV14|NA|TRBD2
CASSQGGRHNEQFF
TGTGCCAGCAGCCAGGGCGGGAGACACAATGAGCAGTTCTTC
>TRBJ2-7|TRBV6-5|many|TRBD2
CASSLSGGNFEQYF
TGTGCCAGCAGTCTTAGCGGGGGGAATTTTGAGCAGTACTTC
>TRBJ2-5|TRBV6-1|few|TRBD2
CASSEGAGEQETQYF
TGTGCCAGCAGTGAAGGGGCGGGAGAGCAAGAGACCCAGTACTTC
>TRBJ2-1|TRBV4-1|many|TRBD1
CASSVLQGASNEQFF
TGCGCCAGCAGCGTACTCCAGGGGGCGAGTAATGAGCAGTTCTTC
>TRBJ2-5|TRBV6-5|few|NA
CASSSRTDPPRETQYF
TGTGCCAGCAGTTCTCGGACAGATCCTCCAAGAGAGACCCAGTACTTC
>TRBJ2-7|TRBV9|NA|TRBD1
CASSVSGGNIYEQYF
TGTGCCAGCAGCGTATCAGGGGGCAATATCTACGAGCAGTACTTC
>TRBJ2-3|TRBV4-1|NA|NA
CASSQGGTTDTQYF
TGCGCCAGCAGCCAGGGGGGTACGACAGATACGCAGTATTTT
>TRBJ2-1|TRBV6-5|many|TRBD2
CASYSSGGAYNEQFF
TGTGCCAGCTACTCTAGCGGGGGGGCTTACAATGAGCAGTTCTTC
>TRBJ2-3|TRBV7-2|NA|NA
CASSLAGAPLDTQYF
TGTGCCAGCAGCTTAGCAGGGGCCCCGCTAGATACGCAGTATTTT
>TRBJ2-1|TRBV6-1|few|NA
CASRLPSSYEQFF
TGTGCCAGCAGGCTTCCCAGCTCCTACGAGCAGTTCTTC
>TRBJ2-7|TRBV6-1|NA|NA
CASSKGIYEQYF
TGTGCCAGTTCGAAGGGGATATACGAGCAGTACTTC
>TRBJ1-4|TRBV9|NA|NA
CASSVATGQNEKLFF
TGTGCCAGCAGCGTAGCTACGGGTCAGAATGAAAAACTGTTTTTT
>TRBJ1-2|TRBV6-5|many|TRBD1
CASSYSIPGTGTNYGYTF
TGTGCCAGCAGTTACTCGATCCCCGGGACAGGGACCAACTATGGCTACACCTTC
>TRBJ2-3|TRBV9|NA|NA
CASSVGPSTDTQYF
TGTGCCAGCAGCGTAGGGCCCAGCACAGATACGCAGTATTTT
>TRBJ2-3|TRBV6-5|many|TRBD2
CASSYSGAGLAGNTQYF
TGTGCCAGCAGTTACTCAGGTGCCGGACTAGCGGGGAATACGCAGTATTTT
>TRBJ1-5|TRBV6-1|many|NA
CASSETGPRSPQHF
TGTGCCAGCAGTGAGACCGGACCCCGATCGCCCCAGCATTTT
>TRBJ2-3|TRBV7-9|NA|NA
CASSLMASTDTQYF
TGTGCCAGCAGCTTAATGGCGAGCACAGATACGCAGTATTTT
>TRBJ2-3|TRBV6-1|NA|TRBD1
CASRPDRAIDTQYF
TGTGCCAGCAGACCGGACAGGGCGATAGATACGCAGTATTTT
>TRBJ1-1|TRBV7-6|few|TRBD1
CASSSTGGSEAFF
TGTGCCAGCAGCTCGACAGGGGGCTCTGAAGCTTTCTTT
>TRBJ2-7|TRBV30|NA|NA
CAWSEGRLYEQYF
TGTGCCTGGAGTGAGGGCAGACTCTACGAGCAGTACTTC
>TRBJ2-5|TRBV27|NA|NA
CASSVLGTPDQYF
TGTGCCAGCAGCGTCCTCGGGACTCCCGACCAGTACTTC
>TRBJ1-2|TRBV7-2|many|NA
CASSFRDYGYTF
TGTGCCAGCAGCTTCAGAGACTATGGCTACACCTTC
>TRBJ1-4|TRBV10-1|many|NA
CASRDGMWAVKGSNEKLFF
TGCGCCAGCAGGGATGGTATGTGGGCCGTTAAGGGGAGTAATGAAAAACTGTTTTTT
>TRBJ1-4|TRBV4-1|NA|NA
CASSRGTGREKLFF
TGCGCCAGCAGCCGAGGGACTGGGCGTGAAAAACTGTTTTTT
>TRBJ2-5|TRBV24-1|few|TRBD1
CATSGQGTAQETQYF
TGTGCCACCAGTGGACAGGGGACAGCACAAGAGACCCAGTACTTC
>TRBJ2-1|TRBV6-1|NA|TRBD2
CASRKTSGGVPSYNEQFF
TGTGCCAGCAGAAAGACTAGCGGGGGGGTACCTTCCTACAATGAGCAGTTCTTC
>TRBJ2-5|TRBV27|NA|NA
CASSLFGRQETQYF
TGTGCCAGCAGTTTATTTGGCAGACAAGAGACCCAGTACTTC
>TRBJ2-7|TRBV10-3|NA|NA
CAISEGSPYEQYF
TGTGCCATCAGTGAAGGGTCTCCCTACGAGCAGTACTTC
>TRBJ2-1|TRBV6-1|NA|TRBD2
CASSEETSGIWEQFF
TGTGCCAGCAGTGAAGAGACTAGCGGGATATGGGAGCAGTTCTTC
>TRBJ2-3|TRBV6-5|NA|NA
CASSYYQTSTDTQYF
TGTGCCAGCAGTTATTACCAGACTAGCACAGATACGCAGTATTTT
>TRBJ2-7|TRBV7-6|NA|TRBD2
CASSTTSGGSMSYEQYF
TGTGCCAGCAGCACGACTAGCGGGGGGTCCATGTCCTACGAGCAGTACTTC
>TRBJ2-1|TRBV6-1|NA|NA
CASSPPPPGLNYNEQFF
TGTGCCAGCAGCCCACCCCCCCCGGGACTCAACTACAATGAGCAGTTCTTC
>TRBJ1-1|TRBV6-1|NA|TRBD1
CASTPGGAKTEAFF
TGTGCCAGCACTCCAGGGGGGGCGAAGACTGAAGCTTTCTTT
>TRBJ2-4|TRBV4-2|NA|TRBD2
CASSPVQGGLAKNIQYF
TGTGCCAGCAGCCCCGTCCAGGGAGGGTTGGCCAAAAACATTCAGTACTTC
>TRBJ2-7|TRBV6-1|many|TRBD2
CASSEGASGEYEQYF
TGTGCCAGCAGTGAAGGAGCTAGCGGGGAGTACGAGCAGTACTTC
>TRBJ2-1|TRBV6-5|NA|TRBD2
CASSYSLAEYNEQFF
TGTGCCAGCAGTTACTCACTAGCGGAGTACAATGAGCAGTTCTTC
>TRBJ2-3|TRBV6-1|NA|TRBD2
CASSESPSGSTDTQYF
TGTGCCAGCAGTGAATCCCCTAGCGGCAGCACAGATACGCAGTATTTT
>TRBJ2-3|TRBV6-1|NA|NA
CASSAGEADTQYF
TGTGCCAGCAGTGCTGGGGAGGCAGATACGCAGTATTTT
>TRBJ2-3|TRBV6-4|NA|NA
CASGVWVKDIQYF
TGTGCCAGCGGGGTGTGGGTCAAAGATATTCAGTATTTT
>TRBJ2-7|TRBV4-1|many|TRBD2
CASSQEWGTGGYEQYF
TGCGCCAGCAGCCAAGAATGGGGGACGGGGGGATACGAGCAGTACTTC
>TRBJ2-7|TRBV28|NA|NA
CASSRVVSEQYF
TGTGCCAGCAGTAGGGTTGTGAGCGAGCAGTACTTC
>TRBJ2-1|TRBV9|many|NA
CASNPGTNNNNEQFF
TGTGCCAGCAACCCCGGGACAAACAATAACAATGAGCAGTTCTTC
>TRBJ2-4|TRBV27|NA|TRBD2
CASRTSGGHGQRIQYF
TGTGCCAGCCGGACTAGCGGGGGGCATGGGCAAAGAATTCAGTACTTC
>TRBJ2-2|TRBV10-2|NA|TRBD2
CASRTGGPYTGELFF
TGCGCCAGCAGAACGGGAGGGCCATACACCGGGGAGCTGTTTTTT
>TRBJ2-2|TRBV6-1|NA|NA
CASSSARINTGELFF
TGTGCCAGCAGTAGCGCTAGAATAAACACCGGGGAGCTGTTTTTT
>TRBJ2-3|TRBV10-1|many|NA
CASSEKTTDTQYF
TGCGCCAGCAGTGAAAAGACCACAGATACGCAGTATTTT
>TRBJ1-1|TRBV11-3|NA|NA
CASSLDGSNTEAFF
TGTGCCAGCAGCCTGGACGGTTCGAACACTGAAGCTTTCTTT
>TRBJ1-1|TRBV4-1|many|TRBD1
CASSPGQGSFF
TGCGCCAGCAGCCCCGGACAGGGTTCTTTCTTT
>TRBJ2-5|TRBV3-1|NA|TRBD1
CASSKGTARETQYF
TGTGCCAGCAGTAAGGGGACAGCAAGGGAGACCCAGTACTTC
>TRBJ2-1|TRBV7-8|few|NA
CASSLSGNNEQFF
TGTGCCAGCAGCTTATCCGGGAACAATGAGCAGTTCTTC
>TRBJ2-6|TRBV3-1|NA|NA
CASSLGRSGGANVLTF
TGTGCCAGCAGCCTCGGGAGATCGGGTGGGGCCAACGTCCTGACTTTC
>TRBJ2-7|TRBV5-1|many|TRBD2
CASSPGAGRAYEQYF
TGCGCCAGCAGCCCCGGGGCGGGGAGGGCCTACGAGCAGTACTTC
>TRBJ2-3|TRBV6-1|NA|TRBD2
CAARGPSGFTDTQYF
TGTGCCGCCCGAGGTCCTAGCGGGTTCACAGATACGCAGTATTTT